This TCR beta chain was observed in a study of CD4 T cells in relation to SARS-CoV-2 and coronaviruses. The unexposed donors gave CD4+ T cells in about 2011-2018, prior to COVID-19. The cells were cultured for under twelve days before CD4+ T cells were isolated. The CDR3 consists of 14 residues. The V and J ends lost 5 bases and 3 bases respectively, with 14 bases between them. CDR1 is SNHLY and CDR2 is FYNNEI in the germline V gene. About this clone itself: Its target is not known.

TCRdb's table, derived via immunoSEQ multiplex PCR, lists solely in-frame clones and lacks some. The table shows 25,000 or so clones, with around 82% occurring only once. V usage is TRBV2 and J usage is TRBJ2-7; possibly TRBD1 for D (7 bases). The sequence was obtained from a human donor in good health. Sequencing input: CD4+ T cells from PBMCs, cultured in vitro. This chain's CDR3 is CASSRQGEVYEQYF. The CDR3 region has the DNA TGTGCCAGCAGTCGTCAGGGGGAGGTCTACGAGCAGTACTTC.